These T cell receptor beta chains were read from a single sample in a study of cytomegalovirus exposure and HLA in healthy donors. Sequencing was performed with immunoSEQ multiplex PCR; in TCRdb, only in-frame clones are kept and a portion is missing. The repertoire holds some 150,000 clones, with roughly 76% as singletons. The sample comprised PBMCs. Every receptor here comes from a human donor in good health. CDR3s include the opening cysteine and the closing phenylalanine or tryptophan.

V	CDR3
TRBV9	CASSPGDYTAEQYF
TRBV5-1	CASSLGTSGRGHTQYF
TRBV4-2	CASSQDVGGGQGYGYTF
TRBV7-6	CASSFQAVQETQYF
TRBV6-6	CASTRTGDPNEKLFF
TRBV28	CASSFRGSHYEQYF
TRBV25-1	CASSDPVQGLNEKLFF
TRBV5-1	CASSSGTSGTNEQFF
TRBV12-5	CASGNLTPSSPLHF
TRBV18	CASSAGTGWSGNTIYF
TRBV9	CASSVSGAAREQFF
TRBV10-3	CAIRRGENTEAFF
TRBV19	CASSIGRANVLTF
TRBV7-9	CASSLAQNEQYF
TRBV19	CASRRDYDTPANYGYTF
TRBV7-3	CASSPRGLAGANVLTF